Following are 29 T cell receptor beta chains from one sample sequenced in a study of control samples from healthy donors and cancer patients. Assay used: immunoSEQ multiplex PCR; TCRdb lists only in-frame clones, some missing. The data hold some 64,000 clones, with about nine tenths observed a single time. The sample consisted of PBMCs. The source of these receptors is a woman aged 50 to 60 with colorectal cancer.

This chain joins TRBV28 and TRBJ2-1, with 9 positions matching TRBD2. Germline V CDR1 and CDR2: MDHEN, SYDVKM. Losses at the gene ends were 6 bases for V and 0 bases for J; bases not matched to a gene: 3. This CDR3 has 15 amino acids. The CDR3 sequence is CASSPSGDSYNEQFF. The CDR3 DNA reads as TGTGCCAGCAGCCCTAGCGGGGACTCCTACAATGAGCAGTTCTTC.

This clone was seen a few times. The chain is built from TRBV16 and TRBJ1-6; 7 nucleotides agree with TRBD1. This CDR3 has 16 residues. The V gene end was trimmed by 4 bases and the J gene end by 7 bases; junction bases not matched to a gene: 10. Germline CDR1 is KGHSY and CDR2 is FQNENV. CDR3 loop: CASSPQGTEANSPLHF. The CDR3 region has the DNA TGTGCCAGCAGCCCTCAAGGGACAGAAGCAAATTCACCCCTCCACTTT. The full variable domain, rest sourced from reference TRBV16 and TRBJ1-6, is GEEVAQTPKHLVRGEGQKAKLYCAPIKGHSYVFWYQQVLKNEFKFLISFQNENVFDETGMPKERFSAKCLPNSPCSLEIQATKLEDSAVYFCASSPQGTEANSPLHFGNGTRLTVT.

The CDR3 DNA reads TGTGCCAGCAGCCAGCCCGTGGGACAGGGCACTGAAGCTTTCTTT. The encoded protein is CASSQPVGQGTEAFF. This chain uses TRBV3-1 (or the pseudogene TRBV3-2) with TRBJ1-1; 9 positions agree with TRBD1. After removal of 3 bases from V and 4 bases from J, the junction contained 6 bases not matched to a gene. Germline V gene sequence: CDR1 LGHDT, CDR2 YNNKEL (reference sequence). The CDR3 runs 15 residues.

CDR3 bases: TGTGCCAGCAGCTTAATTGGGGGAGCCCGTAAGGCCGGGGAGCTGTTTTTT. Translating it yields CASSLIGGARKAGELFF. V gene TRBV7-3 combines with J gene TRBJ2-2; D could derive from TRBD1 or TRBD2 (5 bases each). The germline V gene has CDR1 SGHTA and CDR2 FQGTGA. The CDR3 totals 17 residues. Trimming took 1 base from V and 6 from J, leaving 18 bases between them.

The chain has TRBV29-1 and TRBJ1-2; TRBD1 might be the D (5 bases). Germline V lookup: CDR1 SQVTM, CDR2 ANQGSEA. Trimming shortened V by 5 bases and J by 8 bases, and 12 bases separated the two germline ends. CDR3 size: 11 residues. For the CDR3, the DNA is TGCAGCGTTAGAGGGGCAAGCGGCTACACCTTC. Translation: CSVRGASGYTF.

The chain has TRBV10-2 and TRBJ1-6; no firm D call. The CDR3 length is 13 residues. The V end lost 3 bases, the J end lost 3 bases, and 3 bases lay between the germline ends. The germline V gene encodes CDR1 WSHSY and CDR2 SAAADI. The CDR3 DNA reads as TGCGCCAGCAGTGAATACTATAATTCACCCCTCCACTTT. Translation: CASSEYYNSPLHF.

This clone came up once. The V call is TRBV11-2, the J call TRBJ2-7; TRBD1 aligns across 10 bases. J was trimmed by 1 base and V by 4 bases; bases with no gene match: 7. The CDR3 is 16 residues long. The germline V gene encodes CDR1 SGHAT and CDR2 FQNNGV. Here the CDR3 DNA reads TGTGCCAGCAGCTCTGGGACAGGGGAGGGGTCCTACGAGCAGTACTTC. This encodes CASSSGTGEGSYEQYF.

V usage is TRBV7-9 and J usage is TRBJ1-2; D gene ambiguous. There are 13 residues in the CDR3. V dropped 1 base and J dropped 2 bases, with 5 bases sitting between them. Germline V lookup: CDR1 SEHNR, CDR2 FQNEAQ (reference sequence). The CDR3 loop is CASSLGQNYGYTF. DNA for the CDR3: TGTGCCAGCAGCTTAGGGCAGAACTATGGCTACACCTTC.

The J gene is TRBJ2-3, the V gene TRBV7-6; D is tentatively TRBD1 or TRBD2 (5 bases each). The CDR3 has 17 amino acids. Per germline, CDR1 SGHVS and CDR2 FNYEAQ. V lost 5 bases and J lost 4, with 22 bases in between. CDR3 residues: CASSPGRSPRGPDTQYF. Here the CDR3 DNA reads TGTGCCAGCAGCCCAGGGCGGTCCCCCCGAGGGCCAGATACGCAGTATTTT. The full variable domain, with the rest looked up from reference TRBV7-6 and TRBJ2-3, is GAGVSQSPRYKVTKRGQDVALRCDPISGHVSLYWYRQALGQGPEFLTYFNYEAQQDKSGLPNDRFSAERPEGSISTLTIQRTEQRDSAMYRCASSPGRSPRGPDTQYFGPGTRLTVL.

This clone was seen more than once but under ten times. One end of the junction varies from germline; a read error may be responsible. The rearrangement uses TRBV12-3 or TRBV12-4 and TRBJ2-7; perhaps TRBD1 as D (6 bases). The CDR3 has 13 residues. CDR3 in amino acids: CASNYRVSHEQYF. CDR3 DNA sequence: TGTGCCAGCAACTACAGGGTCTCCCACGAGCAGTACTTC.

The J gene is TRBJ2-7, the V gene TRBV29-1; no reliable D call. Germline CDR1 reads SQVTM; CDR2 reads ANQGSEA. The V end lost 4 bases, the J end lost 2 bases, and 15 bases lay between the germline ends. The CDR3 spans 14 residues. The CDR3 sequence: CSVAESKRPYEQYF. The CDR3 DNA follows: TGCAGCGTTGCTGAGTCGAAGCGCCCCTACGAGCAGTACTTC.

The J gene is TRBJ1-5, the V gene TRBV28; no reliable D call. This CDR3 is built from 15 residues. V gave up 8 bases and J gave up 7 bases, with 21 bases separating them. CDR1 is MDHEN, CDR2 SYDVKM, per germline. DNA for the CDR3: TGTGCCAGCGTCCCGACCGCGACCCCGTTCCAGCCCCAGCATTTT. Translating gives CASVPTATPFQPQHF.

The chain joins TRBV11-2 to TRBJ2-5; 7 nucleotides match TRBD2. V shed 4 bases, J shed 5 bases, and the junction held 13 bases outside the gene matches. Germline CDR1 is SGHAT and CDR2 is FQNNGV. This CDR3 spans 16 amino acids. The CDR3 DNA follows: TGTGCCAGCAGCTACTCGCGGGGGTGGGTATGGGAGACCCAGTACTTC. It yields the protein CASSYSRGWVWETQYF. Full variable domain (outside the CDR3, taken from reference TRBV11-2 and TRBJ2-5): EAGVAQSPRYKIIEKRQSVAFWCNPISGHATLYWYQQILGQGPKLLIQFQNNGVVDDSQLPKDRFSAERLKGVDSTLKIQPAKLEDSAVYLCASSYSRGWVWETQYFGPGTRLLVL.

The chain couples TRBV18 to TRBJ1-2; 7 bases align to TRBD1. The CDR3 has 15 amino acids. After removal of 6 bases from V and 5 bases from J, the junction contained 12 bases not matched to a gene. In germline, CDR1 is KGHSH, CDR2 LQKENI. In DNA, the CDR3 is TGTGCCAGCTCTCGACAGGGCGATCCCAAGTATGGCTACACCTTC. This codes for CASSRQGDPKYGYTF.

The chain has TRBV10-3 and TRBJ1-2; 8 nucleotides line up with TRBD1. V shed 6 bases, J shed 6 bases, and the junction held 6 bases outside the gene matches. This CDR3 spans 13 amino acids. Germline V CDR1 and CDR2: ENHRY, SYGVKD. The CDR3 protein is CAISLLQGDGYTF. The DNA of the CDR3 is TGTGCCATCAGCCTCCTACAGGGGGATGGCTACACCTTC.

The rearrangement joins TRBV29-1 to TRBJ2-3; TRBD2 agrees at 10 bases. CDR3 length: 14 amino acids. V was pared by 3 bases and J by 6 bases, with 6 bases of the junction left unmatched. The V gene's germline CDR1 is SQVTM and CDR2 ANQGSEA. As DNA, the CDR3 is TGCAGCGTTGAGACGGCTAGCGGGAGTGATACGCAGTATTTT. It encodes CSVETASGSDTQYF.

The chain is built from TRBV19 and TRBJ1-5; a weak D match, TRBD1 (6 bases). CDR1 is LNHDA and CDR2 is SQIVND in the germline V gene (reference sequence). V was pared by 6 bases and J by 7 bases, with 10 bases between. There are 12 residues in the CDR3. In nucleotides, the CDR3 is TGTGCCAGTAGACAGGGTGGCCAGCCCCAGCATTTT. Its protein product is CASRQGGQPQHF.

This clone has only a few counts. This chain joins TRBV2 and TRBJ2-2; D remains ambiguous. The V and J ends lost 5 bases and 5 bases respectively, with 6 bases between them. This CDR3 is 12 amino acids long. From germline, CDR1 is SNHLY and CDR2 FYNNEI. The DNA of the CDR3 is TGTGCCAGCAGTAAACTAACCGGGGAGCTGTTTTTT. Translation: CASSKLTGELFF.

The rearrangement joins TRBV19 to TRBJ1-3; D gene unclear. The CDR3 loop spans 15 amino acids. Germline CDR1 and CDR2: LNHDA and SQIVND (reference sequence). V shed 3 bases and J shed 2 bases, with 11 bases lying between them. DNA of the CDR3: TGTGCCAGTAGTATCATGTGGGAGCCTGGAAACACCATATATTTT. Residues: CASSIMWEPGNTIYF.

The V gene is TRBV6-5, the J gene TRBJ1-2, with TRBD1 matching 7 bases. The germline V gene encodes CDR1 MNHEY and CDR2 SVGAGI. The CDR3 is made up of 14 amino acids. Germline trimming cut 7 bases from V and 3 bases from J; bases unmatched to any gene: 8. The CDR3 DNA is TGTGCCAGCAATTCCCGACAGGGAGACTATGGCTACACCTTC. Translation: CASNSRQGDYGYTF.

This clone showed up just a few times. The V call is TRBV28, the J call TRBJ2-7; 8 nucleotides line up with TRBD1. V lost 5 bases to trimming and J lost 2 bases; unmatched junction nucleotides: 14. Germline V gene sequence: CDR1 MDHEN, CDR2 SYDVKM. CDR3 size: 17 residues. CDR3 sequence reads: CASSPILQGVLTYEQYF. The CDR3 nucleotides read TGTGCCAGCAGTCCAATCCTACAGGGGGTCCTTACCTACGAGCAGTACTTC.

V gene TRBV28 combines with J gene TRBJ1-4; TRBD1 is a possible D gene (5 bases). CDR1 MDHEN and CDR2 SYDVKM come from the germline V gene. The length of the CDR3 is 14 residues. Trimming cost V 3 bases and J 7 bases, with 12 bases left between them. As DNA, the CDR3 is TGTGCCAGCAGTTTGGCAGGGCTCAGTGAAAAACTGTTTTTT. Translated, it gives CASSLAGLSEKLFF.

This clone was observed a handful of times. V usage is TRBV15 and J usage is TRBJ1-5, with D uncertain. The CDR3 has 16 amino acids. Per germline, CDR1 LNHNV and CDR2 YYDKDF (reference sequence). Trimming took 0 bases from V and 3 from J, leaving 12 bases between them. The CDR3 region is CATSRDAGIHNQPQHF. The CDR3 DNA reads TGTGCCACCAGCAGAGATGCGGGCATCCACAATCAGCCCCAGCATTTT.

This sequence joins TRBV24-1 and TRBJ2-5, with 11 bases that match TRBD1. The germline gives CDR1 KGHDR, CDR2 SFDVKD. With V trimmed by 4 bases and J by 4 bases, 7 bases remained unmatched. The CDR3 consists of 16 residues. Here the CDR3 reads CATSDHGGTGGETQYF. CDR3 in DNA: TGTGCCACCAGTGACCATGGGGGGACAGGGGGAGAGACCCAGTACTTC.

The chain joins TRBV3-1 (or the pseudogene TRBV3-2) to TRBJ2-7, with 9 bases fitting TRBD1. CDR1 and CDR2 (germline): LGHDT, YNNKEL (reference sequence). The trim removed 10 bases at V and 4 bases at J, leaving 8 bases unmatched. The CDR3 runs 13 residues. The CDR3 loop reads CATMDRGLYEQYF. The DNA of the CDR3 is TGTGCCACCATGGACAGGGGTTTATACGAGCAGTACTTC.

This chain joins TRBV30 and TRBJ1-5, with D hard to call. Germline loops: CDR1 GTSNPN, CDR2 SVGIG (reference sequence). V was clipped by 0 bases and J by 3 bases, with 6 bases between them. The length of the CDR3 is 13 residues. In DNA form, the CDR3 reads TGTGCCTGGAGTGTTCAGAACAATCAGCCCCAGCATTTT. Amino acids: CAWSVQNNQPQHF.

This rearrangement joins TRBV9 to TRBJ2-3, with TRBD2 matching 9 bases. V trimming: 0 bases; J trimming: 0 bases; junction bases outside the gene matches: 2. Germline loops: CDR1 SGDLS, CDR2 YYNGEE. The CDR3 totals 16 residues. For the CDR3, the DNA is TGTGCCAGCAGCGTAGGGACTAGCGAAAGCACAGATACGCAGTATTTT. This gives the protein CASSVGTSESTDTQYF.

The chain links TRBV19 to TRBJ2-1; 12 positions agree with TRBD2. This CDR3 is built from 16 residues. Germline assignment: CDR1 LNHDA and CDR2 SQIVND (reference sequence). After removal of 6 bases from V and 5 bases from J, the junction contained 8 bases not matched to a gene. The CDR3, as DNA: TGTGCCAGTAGACCCCTAGCGGGAGGGCCCAACAATGAGCAGTTCTTC. This encodes CASRPLAGGPNNEQFF.

The V and J genes are TRBV1 and TRBJ2-2; TRBD1, the D gene given by the table, was not confirmed from the DNA. TRBV1 has pseudogene status. The CDR3 consists of 15 residues. The CDR3 DNA is TGCACCAGCAGCCAAGGCCTGGACAGATTCGGGGAGCTGTTTTTT. It translates to CTSSQGLDRFGELFF.